This TCR beta chain was captured in a study of T cells in Graves' hyperthyroidism and ophthalmopathy. From RNA transcripts, TCR beta CDR3 regions were amplified. Researchers ran a first-round RT-PCR on the TCR CDR3 using the HTBI primer set. TCRdb redid the calling of the multiplex PCR reads with MiXCR, one entry per CDR3 protein. The sample lists about 400,000 distinct CDR3 sequences; more than 20% were seen once. Germline V gene lookup returns CDR1 SGHDT and CDR2 YYEEEE. The CDR3 has 15 residues. V lost 4 bases and J lost 2; bases outside the gene matches: 5. This clonotype was seen repeatedly, ten times or more.

This clonotype originated in a man between 50 and 59 years old with Graves' hyperthyroidism. Material: blood. The chain is built from TRBV5-6 and TRBJ1-5; 8 bases fit TRBD1. CDR3 sequence (DNA): TGTGCCAGCAGCCTTACAGGGGGGGGCAATCAGCCCCAGCATTTT. Translated, it gives CASSLTGGGNQPQHF. The whole variable domain, remainder taken from reference TRBV5-6 and TRBJ1-5, is DAGVTQSPTHLIKTRGQQVTLRCSPKSGHDTVSWYQQALGQGPQFIFQYYEEEERQRGNFPDRFSGHQFPNYSSELNVNALLLGDSALYLCASSLTGGGNQPQHFGDGTRLSIL.